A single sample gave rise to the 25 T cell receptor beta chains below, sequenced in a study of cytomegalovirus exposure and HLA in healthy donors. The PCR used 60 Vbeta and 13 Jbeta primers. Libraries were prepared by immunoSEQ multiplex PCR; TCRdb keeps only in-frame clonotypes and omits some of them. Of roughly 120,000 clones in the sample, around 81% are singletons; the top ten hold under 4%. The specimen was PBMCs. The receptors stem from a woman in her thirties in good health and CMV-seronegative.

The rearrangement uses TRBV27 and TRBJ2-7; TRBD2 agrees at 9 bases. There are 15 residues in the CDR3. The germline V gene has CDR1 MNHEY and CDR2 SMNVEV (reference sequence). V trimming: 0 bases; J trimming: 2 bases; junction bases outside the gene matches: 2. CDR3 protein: CASSLSASGTYEQYF. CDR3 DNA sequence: TGTGCCAGCAGTTTATCAGCTAGCGGGACCTACGAGCAGTACTTC.

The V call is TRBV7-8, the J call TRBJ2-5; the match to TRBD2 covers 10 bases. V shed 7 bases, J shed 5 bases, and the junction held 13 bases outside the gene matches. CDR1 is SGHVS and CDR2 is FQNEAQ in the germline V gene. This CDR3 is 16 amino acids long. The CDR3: CASTIRKAGGGETQYF. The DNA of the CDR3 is TGTGCCAGCACCATAAGGAAAGCGGGGGGGGGTGAGACCCAGTACTTC.

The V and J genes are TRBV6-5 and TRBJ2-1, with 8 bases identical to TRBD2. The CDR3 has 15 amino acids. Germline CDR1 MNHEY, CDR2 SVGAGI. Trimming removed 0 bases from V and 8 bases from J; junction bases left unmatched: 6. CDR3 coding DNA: TGTGCCAGCAGTTACTCGGGACTAGGAGAAGATGAGCAGTTCTTC. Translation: CASSYSGLGEDEQFF.

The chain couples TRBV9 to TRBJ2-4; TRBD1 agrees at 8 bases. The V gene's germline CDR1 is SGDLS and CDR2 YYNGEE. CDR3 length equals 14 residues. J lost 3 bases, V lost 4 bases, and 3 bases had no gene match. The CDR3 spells CASSTDRVKNIQYF. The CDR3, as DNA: TGTGCCAGCAGCACGGACAGGGTCAAAAACATTCAGTACTTC.

This CDR3 is CASSITGTSGGIQETQYF. The CDR3 nucleotides are TGCGCCAGCAGCATCACCGGGACTAGCGGGGGAATCCAAGAGACCCAGTACTTC. V gene TRBV5-1 combines with J gene TRBJ2-5, with 14 bases identical to TRBD2. Germline-derived CDR1 and CDR2 are SGHRS and YFSETQ. J was trimmed by 1 base and V by 4 bases; bases with no gene match: 9. The CDR3 sequence is 18 residues long.

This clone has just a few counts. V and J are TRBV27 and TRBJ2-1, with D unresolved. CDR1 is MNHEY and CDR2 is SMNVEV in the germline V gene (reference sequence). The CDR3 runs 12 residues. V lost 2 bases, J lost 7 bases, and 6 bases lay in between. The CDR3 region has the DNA TGTGCCAGCAGTTTAATCGGGAATGAGCAGTTCTTC. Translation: CASSLIGNEQFF.

The CDR3 DNA reads as TGCGCCAGCAGCTTGGAGGATCCCAGGCCGAACACTGAAGCTTTCTTT. This gives the protein CASSLEDPRPNTEAFF. The rearrangement joins TRBV5-1 to TRBJ1-1; D unclear. The length of the CDR3 is 16 residues. CDR1 SGHRS and CDR2 YFSETQ come from the germline V gene. The ends were cut back, 0 bases at V and 1 base at J, with 13 bases in the middle.

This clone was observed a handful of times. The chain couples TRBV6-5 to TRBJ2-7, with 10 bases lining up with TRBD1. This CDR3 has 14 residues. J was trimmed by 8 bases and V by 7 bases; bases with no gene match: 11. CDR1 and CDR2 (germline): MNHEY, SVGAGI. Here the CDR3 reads CASTTGDRGPQQYF. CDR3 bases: TGTGCCAGCACCACGGGAGACAGGGGGCCCCAGCAGTACTTC.

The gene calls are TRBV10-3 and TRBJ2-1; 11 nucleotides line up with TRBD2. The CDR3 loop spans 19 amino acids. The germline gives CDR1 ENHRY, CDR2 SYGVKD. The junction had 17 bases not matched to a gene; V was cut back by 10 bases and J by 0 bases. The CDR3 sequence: CATGAKTSGTFASYNEQFF. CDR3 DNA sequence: TGTGCCACGGGGGCTAAGACTAGCGGGACCTTCGCCTCCTACAATGAGCAGTTCTTC.

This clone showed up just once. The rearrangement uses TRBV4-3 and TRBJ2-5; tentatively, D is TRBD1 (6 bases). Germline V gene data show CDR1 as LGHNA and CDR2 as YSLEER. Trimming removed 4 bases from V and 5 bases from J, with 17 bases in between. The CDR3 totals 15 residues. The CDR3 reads CASSLFRGPAETQYF. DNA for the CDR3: TGCGCCAGCAGCCTTTTCAGGGGTCCCGCCGAGACCCAGTACTTC.

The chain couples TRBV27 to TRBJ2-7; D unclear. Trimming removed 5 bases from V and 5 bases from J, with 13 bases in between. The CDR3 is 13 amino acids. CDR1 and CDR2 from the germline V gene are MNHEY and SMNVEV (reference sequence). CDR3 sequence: CASSEIPQDEQYF. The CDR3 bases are TGTGCCAGCAGTGAAATCCCACAAGACGAGCAGTACTTC.

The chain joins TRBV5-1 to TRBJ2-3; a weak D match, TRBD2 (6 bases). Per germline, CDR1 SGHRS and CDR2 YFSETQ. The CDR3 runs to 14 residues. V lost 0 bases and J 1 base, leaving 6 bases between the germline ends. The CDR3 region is CASSLERGTDTQYF. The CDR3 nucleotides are TGCGCCAGCAGCTTGGAGCGGGGCACAGATACGCAGTATTTT.

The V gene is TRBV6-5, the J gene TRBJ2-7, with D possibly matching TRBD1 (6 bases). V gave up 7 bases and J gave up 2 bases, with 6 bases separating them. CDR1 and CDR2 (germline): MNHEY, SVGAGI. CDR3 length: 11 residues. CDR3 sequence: CASKGAYEQYF. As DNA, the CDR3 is TGTGCCAGCAAGGGGGCCTACGAGCAGTACTTC.

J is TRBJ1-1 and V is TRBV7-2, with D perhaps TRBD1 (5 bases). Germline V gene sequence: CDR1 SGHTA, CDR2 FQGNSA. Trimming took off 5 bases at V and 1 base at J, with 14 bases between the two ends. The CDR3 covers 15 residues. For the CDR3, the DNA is TGTGCCAGCAGCCCCGGGGGGTTATCGAACACTGAAGCTTTCTTT. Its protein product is CASSPGGLSNTEAFF.

Here the CDR3 reads CASSLAPGGTGPNYGYTF. CDR3 nucleotides: TGCGCCAGCAGCTTGGCCCCAGGGGGGACAGGGCCGAACTATGGCTACACCTTC. The V and J genes are TRBV5-1 and TRBJ1-2, with 9 bases fitting TRBD1. V trimming: 0 bases; J trimming: 2 bases; junction bases outside the gene matches: 11. CDR3 length equals 18 residues. Germline assignment: CDR1 SGHRS and CDR2 YFSETQ. Full variable domain (outside the CDR3, taken from reference TRBV5-1 and TRBJ1-2): KAGVTQTPRYLIKTRGQQVTLSCSPISGHRSVSWYQQTPGQGLQFLFEYFSETQRNKGNFPGRFSGRQFSNSRSEMNVSTLELGDSALYLCASSLAPGGTGPNYGYTFGSGTRLTVV.

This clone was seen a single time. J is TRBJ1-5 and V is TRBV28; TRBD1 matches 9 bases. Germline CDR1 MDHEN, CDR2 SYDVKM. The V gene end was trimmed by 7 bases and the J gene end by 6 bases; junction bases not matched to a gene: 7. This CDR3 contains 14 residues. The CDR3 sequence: CASKDRGYTQPQHF. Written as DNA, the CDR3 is TGTGCCAGCAAGGACAGGGGTTACACTCAGCCCCAGCATTTT. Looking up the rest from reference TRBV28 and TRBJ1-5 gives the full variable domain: DVKVTQSSRYLVKRTGEKVFLECVQDMDHENMFWYRQDPGLGLRLIYFSYDVKMKEKGDIPEGYSVSREKKERFSLILESASTNQTSMYLCASKDRGYTQPQHFGDGTRLSIL.

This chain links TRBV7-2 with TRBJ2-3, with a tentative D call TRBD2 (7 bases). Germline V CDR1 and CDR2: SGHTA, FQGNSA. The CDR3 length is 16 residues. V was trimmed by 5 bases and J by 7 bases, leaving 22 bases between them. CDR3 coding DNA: TGTGCCAGCAGCCAAAGGGGGGGAATGTTCGCGAATACGCAGTATTTT. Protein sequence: CASSQRGGMFANTQYF.

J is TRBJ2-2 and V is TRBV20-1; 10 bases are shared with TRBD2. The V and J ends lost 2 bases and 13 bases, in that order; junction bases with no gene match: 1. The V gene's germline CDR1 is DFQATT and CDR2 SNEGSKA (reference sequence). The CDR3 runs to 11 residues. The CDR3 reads CSARWTSGLFF. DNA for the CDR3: TGCAGTGCTAGATGGACTAGCGGGCTGTTTTTT.

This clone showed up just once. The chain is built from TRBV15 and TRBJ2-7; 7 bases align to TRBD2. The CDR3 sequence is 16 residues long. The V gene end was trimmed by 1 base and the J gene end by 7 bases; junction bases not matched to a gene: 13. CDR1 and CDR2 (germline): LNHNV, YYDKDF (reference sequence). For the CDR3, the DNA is TGTGCCACCAGCAGAGGCGGGAGCGGGATAAGTCATGAGCAGTACTTC. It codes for CATSRGGSGISHEQYF.

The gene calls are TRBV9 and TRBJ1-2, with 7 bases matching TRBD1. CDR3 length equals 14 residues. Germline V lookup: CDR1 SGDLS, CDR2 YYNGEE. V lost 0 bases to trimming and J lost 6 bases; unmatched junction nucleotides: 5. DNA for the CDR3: TGTGCCAGCAGCGTAGGAGCAGGGGGTGATGGCTACACCTTC. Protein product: CASSVGAGGDGYTF.

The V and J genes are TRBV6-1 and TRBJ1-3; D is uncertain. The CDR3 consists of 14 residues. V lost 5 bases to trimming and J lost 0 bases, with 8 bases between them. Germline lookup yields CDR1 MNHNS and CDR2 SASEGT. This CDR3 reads CASSQPGSGNTIYF. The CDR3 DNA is TGTGCCAGCAGTCAGCCGGGCTCTGGAAACACCATATATTTT.

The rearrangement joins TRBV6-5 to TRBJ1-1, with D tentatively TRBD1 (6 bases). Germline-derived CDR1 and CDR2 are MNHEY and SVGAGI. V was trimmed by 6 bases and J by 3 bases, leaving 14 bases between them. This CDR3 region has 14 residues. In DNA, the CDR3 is TGTGCCAGCAGCCTTTGGGGGCGCGACACTGAAGCTTTCTTT. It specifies CASSLWGRDTEAFF.

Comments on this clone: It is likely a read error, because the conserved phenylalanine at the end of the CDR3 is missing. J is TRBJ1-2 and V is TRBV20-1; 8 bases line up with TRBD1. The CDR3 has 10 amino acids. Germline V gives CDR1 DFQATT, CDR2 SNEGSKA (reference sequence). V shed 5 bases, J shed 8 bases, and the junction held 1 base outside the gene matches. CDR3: CSAPGGGYTL. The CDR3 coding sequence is TGCAGTGCTCCAGGGGGCGGCTACACCCTC.

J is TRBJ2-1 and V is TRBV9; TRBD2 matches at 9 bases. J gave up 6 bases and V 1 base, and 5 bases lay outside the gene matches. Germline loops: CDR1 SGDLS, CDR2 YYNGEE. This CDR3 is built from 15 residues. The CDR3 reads CASSVLELAGNEQFF. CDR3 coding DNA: TGTGCCAGCAGCGTATTAGAACTAGCGGGCAATGAGCAGTTCTTC.

CDR3 protein: CASGLVTSGYEQYF. In DNA form, the CDR3 reads TGTGCTAGTGGTTTGGTAACTAGCGGCTACGAGCAGTACTTC. The rearrangement uses TRBV12-5 and TRBJ2-7; 8 nucleotides align to TRBD2. Trimming cost V 0 bases and J 3 bases; bases outside gene matches: 1. This CDR3 has 14 residues. Germline loops: CDR1 LGHNT, CDR2 FRNRAP.